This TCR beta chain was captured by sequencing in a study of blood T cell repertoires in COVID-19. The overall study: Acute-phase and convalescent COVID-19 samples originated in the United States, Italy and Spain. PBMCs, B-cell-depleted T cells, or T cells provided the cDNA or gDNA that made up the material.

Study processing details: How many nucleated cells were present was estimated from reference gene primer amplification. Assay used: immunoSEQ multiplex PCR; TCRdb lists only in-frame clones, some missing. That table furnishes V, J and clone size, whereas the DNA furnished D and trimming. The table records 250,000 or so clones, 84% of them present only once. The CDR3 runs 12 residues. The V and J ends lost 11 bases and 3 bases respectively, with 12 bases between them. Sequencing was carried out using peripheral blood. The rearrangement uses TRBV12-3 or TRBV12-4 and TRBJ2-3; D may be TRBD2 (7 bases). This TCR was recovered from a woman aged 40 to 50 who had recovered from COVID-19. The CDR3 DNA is TGTGCCGACCGGGGGGCAACAGATACGCAGTATTTT. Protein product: CADRGATDTQYF.